This entry lists 20 T cell receptor beta chains sequenced from one sample in a study of neurological immune-mediated disorders. Each CDR3 protein gets one entry after TCRdb re-called the 5' RACE reads with MiXCR. The sample has 55,000 to 60,000 distinct CDR3 sequences, 3% to 4% seen once; the top ten hold approximately 3.3%. The sequenced sample was PBMCs. The receptors here all came from a woman aged 30 to 39 with multiple sclerosis.

This clonotype has at least ten counts. V and J are TRBV4-1 and TRBJ2-3, with D unresolved. Deletions cut 0 bases from V and 10 bases from J, with 14 bases between. Germline loops: CDR1 MGHRA, CDR2 YSYEKL. CDR3 length: 14 residues. The CDR3, as DNA: TGCGCCAGCAGCCAAGAAAATGTTGCGACCCCGCAGTATTTT. It yields the protein CASSQENVATPQYF.

This clonotype was counted ten times or more. The chain recombines TRBV5-6 with TRBJ2-5; D not resolved. Trimming removed 4 bases at V and 5 bases at J, with 9 bases between. Germline lookup yields CDR1 SGHDT and CDR2 YYEEEE. The CDR3 covers 12 residues. CDR3 DNA: TGTGCCAGCAGCATCCGAAGGGAGACCCAGTACTTC. It yields the protein CASSIRRETQYF. The full variable domain, rest sourced from reference TRBV5-6 and TRBJ2-5, is DAGVTQSPTHLIKTRGQQVTLRCSPKSGHDTVSWYQQALGQGPQFIFQYYEEEERQRGNFPDRFSGHQFPNYSSELNVNALLLGDSALYLCASSIRRETQYFGPGTRLLVL.

Ten or more counts support this clonotype. J is TRBJ2-1 and V is TRBV6-5, with a possible D match to TRBD1 (6 bases). This CDR3 has 15 amino acids. V lost 7 bases and J lost 1, with 14 bases in between. Germline-derived CDR1 and CDR2 are MNHEY and SVGAGI. CDR3 in DNA: TGTGCCAGCAATCCAGGGGTAGAGTCCTACAATGAGCAGTTCTTC. As protein: CASNPGVESYNEQFF.

Concerning this clonotype itself: This may arise from a read error, as a much more abundant clone is one base away. The CDR3 sequence is CSVLKSGSENTGELFF. The CDR3 coding sequence is TGCAGCGTTCTCAAAAGCGGGAGTGAGAACACCGGGGAGCTGTTTTTT. The chain carries TRBV29-1 and TRBJ2-2, with 8 bases lining up with TRBD2. V was pared by 5 bases and J by 1 base, with 9 bases of the junction left unmatched. Germline V gene lookup returns CDR1 SQVTM and CDR2 ANQGSEA. This CDR3 region has 16 residues.

This clonotype has at least ten counts. The rearrangement links TRBV28 to TRBJ1-1; perhaps TRBD1 as D (5 bases). The V end was cut by 2 bases, the J end by 0 bases, with 19 bases between. The CDR3 contains 18 residues. The germline V gene has CDR1 MDHEN and CDR2 SYDVKM. CDR3 sequence reads: CASSLPGGTGRLNTEAFF. The CDR3, as DNA: TGTGCCAGCAGTTTACCTGGGGGGACGGGGCGTTTGAACACTGAAGCTTTCTTT.

This clonotype was seen repeatedly, ten times or more. This chain connects TRBV4-3 to TRBJ2-1, with TRBD2 matching over 7 bases. CDR3 length: 16 amino acids. The germline CDR1 and CDR2 sequences are LGHNA and YSLEER. Trimming cost V 0 bases and J 6 bases; bases outside gene matches: 8. The CDR3 spells CASSQDRASGLNEQFF. The DNA for the CDR3 is TGCGCCAGCAGCCAAGACAGGGCTAGCGGCCTCAATGAGCAGTTCTTC.

In this sample, this clonotype turned up many times. The gene calls are TRBV6-6 and TRBJ2-1, with 8 bases identical to TRBD2. Germline V gives CDR1 MNHNY, CDR2 SVGAGI (reference sequence). This CDR3 region has 16 residues. After removal of 6 bases from V and 4 bases from J, the junction contained 11 bases not matched to a gene. The CDR3 spells CASRLRAGASYNEQFF. For the CDR3, the DNA is TGTGCCAGCAGACTCCGAGCGGGAGCTTCTTACAATGAGCAGTTCTTC.

This clonotype showed up many times. The chain recombines TRBV5-1 with TRBJ2-1; unclear D gene. The CDR3 totals 14 residues. V lost 0 bases to trimming and J lost 1 base, with 5 bases between them. Germline assignment: CDR1 SGHRS and CDR2 YFSETQ. The DNA of the CDR3 is TGCGCCAGCAGCTTGGGTGATTCCTACAATGAGCAGTTCTTC. Translation: CASSLGDSYNEQFF.

In this sample, this clonotype turned up many times. J is TRBJ2-7 and V is TRBV29-1, with 8 nucleotides matching TRBD1. V lost 4 bases and J lost 12; bases outside the gene matches: 8. CDR1 is SQVTM and CDR2 is ANQGSEA in the germline V gene. The length of the CDR3 is 11 residues. Here the CDR3 DNA reads TGCAGCGTTGCCGGCAGGGGGCGCGGGTACTTC. It codes for CSVAGRGRGYF.

In this sample, this clonotype turned up a few times. The rearrangement uses TRBV5-1 and TRBJ1-1; the match to TRBD1 covers 8 bases. There are 13 residues in the CDR3. Germline trimming cut 4 bases from V and 6 bases from J; bases unmatched to any gene: 5. CDR1 and CDR2 (germline): SGHRS, YFSETQ. Here the CDR3 DNA reads TGCGCCAGCAGCCAGGACAGGGCCCCTGAAGCTTTCTTT. It is translated as CASSQDRAPEAFF.

This clonotype turned up a few times. This chain uses TRBV13 with TRBJ2-1, with TRBD2 matching 8 bases. CDR3 length: 15 amino acids. V trimming: 5 bases; J trimming: 5 bases; junction bases outside the gene matches: 8. CDR1 is PRHDT, CDR2 FYEKMQ, per germline (reference sequence). The CDR3 nucleotides are TGTGCCAGCAGCGACAGCGGGAGTATCAACAATGAGCAGTTCTTC. It translates to CASSDSGSINNEQFF.

This clonotype was found many times. The chain's CDR3 is CSASNSAGGSSETQYF. The CDR3 nucleotides are TGCAGTGCTAGCAATTCGGCGGGAGGTTCATCAGAGACCCAGTACTTC. The chain couples TRBV20-1 to TRBJ2-5; TRBD2 agrees at 8 bases. The CDR3 covers 16 residues. The V and J ends lost 3 bases and 4 bases, in that order; junction bases with no gene match: 13. Germline assignment: CDR1 DFQATT and CDR2 SNEGSKA (reference sequence).

The sample holds many counts of this clonotype. CDR3 protein: CASSQDGRGQNIQYF. DNA for the CDR3: TGCGCCAGCAGCCAAGACGGACGGGGGCAAAACATTCAGTACTTC. This chain links TRBV4-3 with TRBJ2-4, with D perhaps TRBD1 or TRBD2 (6 bases each). This CDR3 has 15 residues. V lost 0 bases and J lost 5, with 11 bases in between. Germline-derived CDR1 and CDR2 are LGHNA and YSLEER.

As to this clonotype: At one end, the junction sequence differs from germline, possibly due to a read error. The genes are TRBV18 and TRBJ2-5; D unresolved. CDR3 length: 14 residues. Germline V gene lookup returns CDR1 KGHSH and CDR2 LQKENI. The CDR3 DNA is TGTGCCAGCTTACCAGGCTGGGGACAAGAGACCCAGTACTTC. Translated, it gives CASLPGWGQETQYF.

This clonotype showed up just a few times. A much larger clone is a single base away; this may be a read error. The chain is built from TRBV10-1 and TRBJ2-7; 9 bases are shared with TRBD1. This CDR3 comprises 14 residues. Trimming at V came to 6 bases and at J to 7 bases, leaving 10 bases not matched to a gene. CDR1 and CDR2 (germline): WNHNN, SYGVQD (reference sequence). This chain's CDR3 is CASSPGTGLKEQYF. The CDR3 nucleotides are TGCGCCAGCAGCCCCGGGACAGGGCTCAAAGAGCAGTACTTC.

This clonotype occurred many times. The V and J genes are TRBV12-3 or TRBV12-4 and TRBJ2-5; 7 bases map to TRBD1. With V trimmed by 5 bases and J by 9 bases, 9 bases remained unmatched. The CDR3 runs 13 residues. CDR3 nucleotide sequence: TGTGCCAGCAGTCCGGACAGGCCTGAGGCCCAGTACTTC. This sequence encodes CASSPDRPEAQYF.

Ten or more counts support this clonotype. The chain couples TRBV20-1 to TRBJ2-7, with D possibly being TRBD1 (6 bases). The germline V gene has CDR1 DFQATT and CDR2 SNEGSKA (reference sequence). This CDR3 has 13 amino acids. The V and J ends lost 0 bases and 5 bases respectively, with 11 bases between them. CDR3 DNA: TGCAGTGCTAGAGAGGCAGGGGAAAACGAGCAGTACTTC. This sequence encodes CSAREAGENEQYF.

This clonotype came up many times. The V and J genes are TRBV7-2 and TRBJ1-2; D unclear. Trimming took 6 bases from V and 8 from J, leaving 10 bases between them. The CDR3 has 11 residues. Per the germline V gene, CDR1 is SGHTA and CDR2 is FQGNSA. The CDR3 DNA is TGTGCCAGCAGACTCCGATTCGGCTACACCTTC. Amino acid sequence: CASRLRFGYTF.

There are a few counts of this clonotype. The genes are TRBV20-1 and TRBJ1-6; TRBD1 might be the D (5 bases). Germline assignment: CDR1 DFQATT and CDR2 SNEGSKA (reference sequence). CDR3 length: 13 amino acids. V shed 0 bases and J shed 10 bases, with 10 bases lying between them. The CDR3 sequence: CSARDRDQSPLHF. The DNA for the CDR3 is TGCAGTGCTAGAGACAGGGATCAGTCACCCCTCCACTTT.

This clonotype was recorded at least ten times. The chain has TRBV20-1 and TRBJ2-5; TRBD2 aligns across 7 bases. The CDR3 loop spans 14 amino acids. Germline V lookup: CDR1 DFQATT, CDR2 SNEGSKA (reference sequence). After removal of 8 bases from V and 5 bases from J, the junction contained 14 bases not matched to a gene. CDR3 in amino acids: CSFLSGEGYETQYF. For the CDR3, the DNA is TGCAGTTTCCTTAGTGGGGAGGGGTACGAGACCCAGTACTTC.